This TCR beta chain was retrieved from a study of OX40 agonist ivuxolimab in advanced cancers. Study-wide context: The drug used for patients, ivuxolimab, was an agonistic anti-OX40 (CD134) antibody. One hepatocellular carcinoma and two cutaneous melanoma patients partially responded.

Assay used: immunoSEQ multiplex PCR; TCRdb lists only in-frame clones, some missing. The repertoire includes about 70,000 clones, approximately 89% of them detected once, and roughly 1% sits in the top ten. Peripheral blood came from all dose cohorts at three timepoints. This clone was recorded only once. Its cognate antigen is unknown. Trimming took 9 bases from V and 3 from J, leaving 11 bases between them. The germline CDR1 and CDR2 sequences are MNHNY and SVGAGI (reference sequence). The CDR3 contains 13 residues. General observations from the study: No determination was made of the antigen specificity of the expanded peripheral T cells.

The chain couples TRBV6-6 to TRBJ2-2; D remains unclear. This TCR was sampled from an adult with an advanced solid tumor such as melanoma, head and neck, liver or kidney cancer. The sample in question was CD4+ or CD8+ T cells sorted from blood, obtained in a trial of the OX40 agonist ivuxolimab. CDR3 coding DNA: TGTGCCAGTGGGCCGTCTTACACCGGGGAGCTGTTTTTT. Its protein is CASGPSYTGELFF.